These 13 T cell receptor beta chains were sequenced from one sample in a study of T cells after yellow fever vaccination. TCRdb itself ran the 5' RACE reads through MiXCR, one entry per CDR3 protein. The repertoire holds a few hundred thousand distinct CDR3 sequences, with under 5% as singletons. Sequences were derived from PBMCs, sampled 5 days after the yellow fever booster vaccination. The receptor set was obtained from a man aged 18 to 29 who received the YFV17D yellow fever vaccine.

This clonotype was counted only a few times. The chain recombines TRBV7-6 with TRBJ2-2; a weak D match, TRBD2 (6 bases). Trimming removed 3 bases from V and 1 base from J, with 6 bases in between. This CDR3 has 14 residues. Germline V lookup: CDR1 SGHVS, CDR2 FNYEAQ. The CDR3: CASSFGGNTGELFF. CDR3 DNA sequence: TGTGCCAGCAGCTTCGGGGGGAACACCGGGGAGCTGTTTTTT. The variable domain in full, with the rest retrieved from reference TRBV7-6 and TRBJ2-2, is GAGVSQSPRYKVTKRGQDVALRCDPISGHVSLYWYRQALGQGPEFLTYFNYEAQQDKSGLPNDRFSAERPEGSISTLTIQRTEQRDSAMYRCASSFGGNTGELFFGEGSRLTVL.

This clonotype has at least ten counts. This chain links TRBV5-1 with TRBJ2-1, with D maybe TRBD1 (6 bases). The germline V gene has CDR1 SGHRS and CDR2 YFSETQ. V was pared by 3 bases and J by 0 bases, with 13 bases between. The CDR3 totals 16 residues. CDR3 residues: CASSSHREYSYNEQFF. The CDR3, as DNA: TGCGCCAGCAGCTCCCACAGGGAATACTCCTACAATGAGCAGTTCTTC.

V usage is TRBV4-3 and J usage is TRBJ1-6, with D unclear. Trimming removed 2 bases at V and 10 bases at J, with 9 bases between. This CDR3 is built from 13 residues. Germline loops: CDR1 LGHNA, CDR2 YSLEER. The CDR3 is CASSQSFDSPLHF. CDR3 coding DNA: TGCGCCAGCAGCCAATCGTTCGACTCACCCCTCCACTTT.

This clonotype was found a few times. The V call is TRBV7-9, the J call TRBJ2-7; 7 bases line up with TRBD1. The CDR3 is 13 residues long. In germline, CDR1 is SEHNR, CDR2 FQNEAQ (reference sequence). The ends lost 5 bases at V and 7 bases at J; junction bases unmatched: 8. The CDR3 DNA follows: TGTGCCAGCAGCCCCGACAGGGTTGGAGAGCAGTACTTC. Its protein product is CASSPDRVGEQYF.

This clonotype came up many times. CDR3 sequence (DNA): TGTGCCAGCAGCGTGACTAGCGGGGGGGCCTGGGACGAGCAGTACTTC. Its protein is CASSVTSGGAWDEQYF. V is TRBV9 and J is TRBJ2-7; 14 nucleotides align to TRBD2. Germline values: CDR1 SGDLS, CDR2 YYNGEE. This CDR3 has 16 residues. V lost 2 bases, J lost 5 bases, and 6 bases stayed unmatched.

As DNA, the CDR3 is TGCGCCAGCAGCCAAGATCCGGGGGGGAATGAGCAGTTCTTC. This codes for CASSQDPGGNEQFF. This sequence joins TRBV4-1 and TRBJ2-1, with TRBD2 matching 8 bases. CDR1 MGHRA and CDR2 YSYEKL come from the germline V gene. The length of the CDR3 is 14 residues. Trimming removed 0 bases from V and 7 bases from J; junction bases left unmatched: 2.

The V call is TRBV6-2 or TRBV6-3, the J call TRBJ2-1; possible D gene TRBD2, 6 bases. Looked up from germline, CDR1 is MNHEY and CDR2 is SVGEGT. V lost 4 bases and J 10 bases, leaving 20 bases between the germline ends. This CDR3 has 15 residues. The CDR3, as DNA: TGTGCCAGCAGTTCCCTATTTGGAGGGCGGAAGGAGCAGTTCTTC. It translates to CASSSLFGGRKEQFF.

As concerns this clonotype: The CDR3 carries no conserved terminal phenylalanine or tryptophan, so it likely arises from a read error. No DNA is shown, since the ends of the CDR3 on it are uncertain; the CDR3 is the one TCRdb lists. The V and J genes are TRBV5-1 and TRBJ1-2; the D call TRBD1 from the table was never checked on the DNA. The CDR3 numbers 13 amino acids, ends counted. Germline loops: CDR1 SGHRS, CDR2 YFSETQ. CDR3: CASSYDGQGAFQV.

CDR3 in DNA: TGTGCTAGTGGTTTGCCTCTCATCCCCCAAGGGTCGAACACAGATACGCAGTATTTT. It encodes CASGLPLIPQGSNTDTQYF. The gene calls are TRBV12-5 and TRBJ2-3; D unclear. The CDR3 is 19 residues long. Germline loops: CDR1 LGHNT, CDR2 FRNRAP. The V end was cut by 2 bases, the J end by 2 bases, with 23 bases between.

This clonotype was seen more than once but under ten times. The V gene is TRBV19, the J gene TRBJ1-1, with D unresolved. The ends were cut back, 4 bases at V and 0 bases at J, with 12 bases in the middle. CDR3 length equals 15 residues. Germline CDR1 reads LNHDA; CDR2 reads SQIVND (reference sequence). CDR3: CASSTVVAVNTEAFF. CDR3 DNA sequence: TGTGCCAGTAGTACCGTAGTCGCCGTGAACACTGAAGCTTTCTTT.

The V gene is TRBV5-4, the J gene TRBJ2-7; no firm D call. Germline CDR1 is SGHNT and CDR2 is YYREEE (reference sequence). V was pared by 2 bases and J by 3 bases, with 9 bases between. CDR3 size: 13 residues. In nucleotides, the CDR3 is TGTGCCAGCAGCTTCGGGTCAGACTACGAGCAGTACTTC. This sequence encodes CASSFGSDYEQYF. Full variable domain (outside the CDR3, taken from reference TRBV5-4 and TRBJ2-7): ETGVTQSPTHLIKTRGQQVTLRCSSQSGHNTVSWYQQALGQGPQFIFQYYREEENGRGNFPPRFSGLQFPNYSSELNVNALELDDSALYLCASSFGSDYEQYFGPGTRLTVT.

The J gene is TRBJ2-2, the V gene TRBV20-1, with D possibly TRBD2 on 5 matching bases. V was cut by 6 bases and J by 2 bases, with 10 bases left in between. The CDR3 is 13 residues long. Germline CDR1 reads DFQATT; CDR2 reads SNEGSKA (reference sequence). The CDR3 here is CSATAVNTGELFF. The CDR3 DNA reads as TGCAGTGCCACAGCGGTAAACACCGGGGAGCTGTTTTTT.

The sample holds many counts of this clonotype. This chain joins TRBV3-1 and TRBJ1-1; a weak D match, TRBD1 (5 bases). V was cut by 0 bases and J by 7 bases, with 9 bases left in between. The length of the CDR3 is 13 residues. Germline assignment: CDR1 LGHDT and CDR2 YNNKEL (reference sequence). CDR3 residues: CASSQERGSEAFF. The CDR3 DNA follows: TGTGCCAGCAGCCAAGAAAGGGGAAGTGAAGCTTTCTTT.